Below, 32 T cell receptor beta chains from the same sample are listed, as sequenced in a study of T cells after yellow fever vaccination. TCRdb re-analysed the 5' RACE reads in MiXCR, keeping a single row per CDR3 protein. The table has about 320,000 distinct CDR3 sequences, approximately 4.5% seen once. The sample here was PBMCs, taken 15 days after the yellow fever booster vaccination. These receptors were taken from a young man who received the YFV17D yellow fever vaccine.

The sample holds many counts of this clonotype. The V call is TRBV20-1, the J call TRBJ1-1; tentatively, D is TRBD1 (6 bases). Germline V gives CDR1 DFQATT, CDR2 SNEGSKA (reference sequence). The CDR3 has 14 amino acids. V was trimmed by 2 bases and J by 1 base, leaving 11 bases between them. The CDR3 reads CSARIPTGNTEAFF. CDR3 coding DNA: TGCAGTGCTAGAATTCCGACAGGGAACACTGAAGCTTTCTTT.

This clonotype has only a few counts. The J gene is TRBJ1-6, the V gene TRBV5-1, with a tentative D call TRBD1 (6 bases). There are 17 residues in the CDR3. Per germline, CDR1 SGHRS and CDR2 YFSETQ. The V gene lost 4 bases and the J gene lost 0 bases, with 14 bases spanning the gap. CDR3 amino acids: CASSHGTPSSYNSPLHF. The DNA for the CDR3 is TGCGCCAGCAGCCATGGGACACCGAGCTCCTATAATTCACCCCTCCACTTT. The full variable domain, its missing parts supplied by reference TRBV5-1 and TRBJ1-6, is KAGVTQTPRYLIKTRGQQVTLSCSPISGHRSVSWYQQTPGQGLQFLFEYFSETQRNKGNFPGRFSGRQFSNSRSEMNVSTLELGDSALYLCASSHGTPSSYNSPLHFGNGTRLTVT.

This clonotype appeared many times. This chain uses TRBV30 with TRBJ2-7; the D gene is possibly TRBD2 (6 bases). CDR1 is GTSNPN and CDR2 is SVGIG in the germline V gene (reference sequence). This CDR3 contains 14 residues. The V end lost 2 bases, the J end lost 9 bases, and 20 bases lay between the germline ends. The CDR3 nucleotides read TGTGCCTGGAGTTCGCGGGGCTTTGTCTCGGGGCAGTACTTC. Translated: CAWSSRGFVSGQYF.

This clonotype appeared many times. This chain joins TRBV4-1 and TRBJ1-2; D unresolved. The germline V gene encodes CDR1 MGHRA and CDR2 YSYEKL. This CDR3 comprises 14 residues. Trimming took off 0 bases at V and 0 bases at J, with 5 bases between the two ends. The CDR3 DNA reads TGCGCCAGCAGCCAAGACCCCGCTAACTATGGCTACACCTTC. Protein product: CASSQDPANYGYTF.

This clonotype was detected only a few times. The V and J genes are TRBV18 and TRBJ2-2; D possibly uses TRBD1 or TRBD2 (5 bases each). Trimming shortened V by 3 bases and J by 4 bases, and 12 bases separated the two germline ends. The V gene's germline CDR1 is KGHSH and CDR2 LQKENI. This CDR3 comprises 15 residues. The CDR3 DNA reads as TGTGCCAGCTCACCTAACGGGGCGCCCACCGGGGAGCTGTTTTTT. Its translation: CASSPNGAPTGELFF.

V and J are TRBV5-1 and TRBJ2-5; 10 bases match TRBD2. The CDR3 covers 18 residues. CDR1 and CDR2 (germline): SGHRS, YFSETQ. Trimming took 1 base from V and 4 from J; bases not matched to a gene: 13. CDR3 DNA: TGCGCCAGCAGCTTGTCCGCAAGCGGGGGGGCCGCGTTAGAGACCCAGTACTTC. It encodes CASSLSASGGAALETQYF.

The V and J genes are TRBV12-3 or TRBV12-4 and TRBJ2-7; D gene unclear. The CDR3 is made up of 12 amino acids. With 2 bases removed from V and 2 bases from J, the gap between germline ends came to 4 bases. The CDR3 reads CASSLWPYEQYF. In DNA, the CDR3 is TGTGCCAGCAGTTTATGGCCCTACGAGCAGTACTTC.

This clonotype was seen only a few times. This chain connects TRBV4-2 to TRBJ1-6; D is unclear. The CDR3 runs to 16 residues. Germline CDR1 is LGHNA and CDR2 is YNFKEQ. V was pared by 0 bases and J by 7 bases, with 13 bases between. CDR3: CASSQEMPGSNSPLHF. The DNA of the CDR3 is TGTGCCAGCAGCCAAGAGATGCCGGGTTCCAATTCACCCCTCCACTTT.

This clonotype has ten or more counts. This chain uses TRBV5-6 with TRBJ1-1; TRBD1 might be the D (6 bases). V dropped 5 bases and J dropped 1 base, with 18 bases sitting between them. The CDR3 loop spans 16 amino acids. From germline, CDR1 is SGHDT and CDR2 YYEEEE. The DNA of the CDR3 is TGTGCCAGCAGTCAGGGGCATCTCGTAGCGAACACTGAAGCTTTCTTT. It yields the protein CASSQGHLVANTEAFF. Full variable domain (missing parts from reference TRBV5-6 and TRBJ1-1): DAGVTQSPTHLIKTRGQQVTLRCSPKSGHDTVSWYQQALGQGPQFIFQYYEEEERQRGNFPDRFSGHQFPNYSSELNVNALLLGDSALYLCASSQGHLVANTEAFFGQGTRLTVV.

This clonotype was found many times. The rearrangement uses TRBV13 and TRBJ1-6; D is uncertain. Germline V lookup: CDR1 PRHDT, CDR2 FYEKMQ (reference sequence). V lost 9 bases and J lost 0, with 12 bases in between. This CDR3 is 15 amino acids long. The CDR3 is CASHSQSSYNSPLHF. The CDR3 DNA sequence: TGTGCCAGTCATTCACAGAGCTCCTATAATTCACCCCTCCACTTT.

This clonotype was seen only a few times. The chain has TRBV9 and TRBJ2-3; perhaps TRBD1 as D (6 bases). CDR3 length: 16 amino acids. V lost 2 bases and J 2 bases, leaving 15 bases between the germline ends. Germline values: CDR1 SGDLS, CDR2 YYNGEE. CDR3 nucleotide sequence: TGTGCCAGCAGCGTTAGCCGGGACAAACTCACAGATACGCAGTATTTT. The encoded protein is CASSVSRDKLTDTQYF.

The table lists this clonotype with many counts. The rearrangement links TRBV20-1 to TRBJ1-1, with D tentatively TRBD1 (5 bases). This CDR3 is 12 amino acids long. CDR1 is DFQATT and CDR2 is SNEGSKA in the germline V gene (reference sequence). Trimming left V 7 bases short and J 2 bases short, with 11 bases between. CDR3 DNA sequence: TGCAGTGGAACGACAGACAACACTGAAGCTTTCTTT. Translation gives CSGTTDNTEAFF.

The chain combines TRBV20-1 with TRBJ2-1; 7 nucleotides match TRBD1. Germline values: CDR1 DFQATT, CDR2 SNEGSKA (reference sequence). The CDR3 length is 12 residues. Trimming took 8 bases from V and 2 from J; bases not matched to a gene: 3. The CDR3 spells CSPTGPYNEQFF. In nucleotides, the CDR3 is TGCAGTCCGACAGGGCCCTACAATGAGCAGTTCTTC.

This clonotype was picked up many times. Here the CDR3 reads CASSPLGASYEQYV. The CDR3 DNA sequence: TGTGCCAGCTCACCCCTGGGAGCTTCCTACGAGCAGTACGTC. V and J are TRBV18 and TRBJ2-7; maybe TRBD2 (5 bases). This CDR3 region has 14 residues. Trimming took off 3 bases at V and 1 base at J, with 10 bases between the two ends. Germline loops: CDR1 KGHSH, CDR2 LQKENI.

This clonotype was seen more than once but under ten times. The gene calls are TRBV6-1 and TRBJ2-5; tentatively, D is TRBD1 or TRBD2 (5 bases each). CDR1 is MNHNS, CDR2 SASEGT, per germline. CDR3 length equals 15 residues. V was shortened by 8 bases and J by 5 bases, with 21 bases between the two germline ends. In DNA, the CDR3 is TGTGCCAGCGCTGACTGGGACCTCCCGGTGGAGACCCAGTACTTC. This sequence encodes CASADWDLPVETQYF.

The sample holds many counts of this clonotype. V gene TRBV29-1 combines with J gene TRBJ2-2, with D possibly being TRBD1 (5 bases). Deletions cut 7 bases from V and 4 bases from J, with 19 bases between. This CDR3 is 15 amino acids long. CDR1 is SQVTM and CDR2 is ANQGSEA in the germline V gene. CDR3 in amino acids: CSARMGRGGTGELFF. DNA for the CDR3: TGCAGCGCCCGAATGGGGCGCGGCGGCACCGGGGAGCTGTTTTTT.

This clonotype appeared many times. This chain joins TRBV6-2 or TRBV6-3 and TRBJ1-5; tentatively, D is TRBD1 (5 bases). The CDR3 consists of 14 residues. V gave up 6 bases and J gave up 6 bases, with 15 bases separating them. Per germline, CDR1 MNHEY and CDR2 SVGEGT. The CDR3 nucleotides read TGTGCCAGCAGGGGTGGAGGGGCAAGTCAGCCCCAGCATTTT. Protein sequence: CASRGGGASQPQHF.

Only a few counts were recorded for this clonotype. J is TRBJ2-1 and V is TRBV20-1; D is undetermined. V dropped 1 base and J dropped 4 bases, with 8 bases sitting between them. The CDR3 loop spans 13 amino acids. The V gene's germline CDR1 is DFQATT and CDR2 SNEGSKA (reference sequence). CDR3 DNA sequence: TGCAGTGCTAGAGCGGCTCATTACAATGAGCAGTTCTTC. It is translated as CSARAAHYNEQFF.

There are many counts of this clonotype. The gene calls are TRBV6-2 or TRBV6-3 and TRBJ1-5; D is uncertain. The CDR3 extends over 15 amino acids. Germline CDR1 and CDR2: MNHEY and SVGEGT. The V end was cut by 4 bases, the J end by 0 bases, with 10 bases between. This CDR3 reads CASSLWAPSNQPQHF. For the CDR3, the DNA is TGTGCCAGCAGTTTATGGGCACCTAGCAATCAGCCCCAGCATTTT.

This chain connects TRBV12-3 or TRBV12-4 to TRBJ2-1; the D gene is possibly TRBD1 (6 bases). The germline V and J ends were trimmed by 6 bases and 4 bases, with 16 bases remaining between them. The CDR3 is 15 residues long. The CDR3 reads CASRVGTSTYNEQFF. Here the CDR3 DNA reads TGTGCCAGCAGGGTAGGGACATCCACTTACAATGAGCAGTTCTTC.

This clonotype was observed many times. This sequence joins TRBV5-5 and TRBJ1-2, with D possibly matching TRBD1 (6 bases). The CDR3 totals 14 residues. V was pared by 4 bases and J by 0 bases, with 10 bases between. Per the germline V gene, CDR1 is SGHKS and CDR2 is YYEKEE (reference sequence). Here the CDR3 reads CASSATGANYGYTF. The CDR3 nucleotides are TGTGCCAGCAGCGCGACAGGAGCTAACTATGGCTACACCTTC.

This clonotype was found many times. The chain has TRBV10-3 and TRBJ2-1, with D possibly TRBD2 on 6 matching bases. The CDR3 runs to 16 residues. The germline V gene encodes CDR1 ENHRY and CDR2 SYGVKD. V lost 3 bases to trimming and J lost 8 bases, with 20 bases between them. The CDR3 loop reads CAISDVAGRTGYEQFF. In nucleotides, the CDR3 is TGTGCCATCAGTGATGTTGCGGGGCGTACGGGATATGAGCAGTTCTTC.

This clonotype was seen only a few times. V and J are TRBV9 and TRBJ2-7; 7 bases align to TRBD1. There are 17 residues in the CDR3. V was clipped by 0 bases and J by 0 bases; unmatched bases: 9. Per the germline V gene, CDR1 is SGDLS and CDR2 is YYNGEE. CDR3 region: CASSVELDRASSYEQYV. CDR3 in DNA: TGTGCCAGCAGCGTAGAACTTGACAGGGCAAGCTCCTACGAGCAGTACGTC.

This clonotype was seen at least ten times. This chain joins TRBV6-1 and TRBJ2-7; D may be TRBD1 (5 bases). CDR3 length: 14 residues. Germline V gives CDR1 MNHNS, CDR2 SASEGT. Trimming pared 4 bases from V and 3 bases from J, leaving 13 bases between. As DNA, the CDR3 is TGTGCCAGCAGTGGGGTCCTGACAGTCTACGAGCAGTACGTC. It yields the protein CASSGVLTVYEQYV.

There are a few counts of this clonotype. The chain couples TRBV28 to TRBJ2-7; D is perhaps TRBD2 (6 bases). CDR3 length: 13 amino acids. CDR1 is MDHEN, CDR2 SYDVKM, per germline. V gave up 1 base and J gave up 7 bases, with 11 bases separating them. CDR3 sequence reads: CASSLLSGGEQYV. The CDR3 nucleotides are TGTGCCAGCAGTTTATTGAGCGGAGGGGAGCAGTACGTC.

This clonotype was counted at least ten times. This sequence joins TRBV7-2 and TRBJ2-7; D may be TRBD1 or TRBD2 (6 bases each). The germline CDR1 and CDR2 sequences are SGHTA and FQGNSA. V was trimmed by 5 bases and J by 7 bases, leaving 15 bases between them. The CDR3 sequence is 13 residues long. The CDR3 loop is CASSQQGLQEQYF. The CDR3 coding sequence is TGTGCCAGCAGCCAACAGGGACTTCAAGAGCAGTACTTC.

This clonotype was seen at least ten times. This chain joins TRBV5-1 and TRBJ1-5; no clear D gene. V was pared by 0 bases and J by 0 bases, with 7 bases between. This CDR3 spans 15 amino acids. Per the germline V gene, CDR1 is SGHRS and CDR2 is YFSETQ. The CDR3 coding sequence is TGCGCCAGCAGCTTGGACAGTTATAGCAATCAGCCCCAGCATTTT. Translation: CASSLDSYSNQPQHF.

This clonotype was seen repeatedly, ten times or more. The rearrangement links TRBV5-1 to TRBJ2-3; TRBD1 might be the D (6 bases). Per the germline V gene, CDR1 is SGHRS and CDR2 is YFSETQ. The V end lost 1 base, the J end lost 3 bases, and 15 bases lay between the germline ends. CDR3 size: 16 residues. CDR3 DNA sequence: TGCGCCAGCAGCTTGATGTCAGGGGATCAGACAGATACGCAGTATTTT. Amino acids: CASSLMSGDQTDTQYF.

This clonotype showed up many times. The chain links TRBV7-2 to TRBJ1-1; 11 bases align to TRBD1. V was pared by 3 bases and J by 3 bases, with 12 bases of the junction left unmatched. The germline V gene has CDR1 SGHTA and CDR2 FQGNSA. The CDR3 totals 18 residues. CDR3 amino acids: CASSLAGTGGITYTEAFF. CDR3 coding DNA: TGTGCCAGCAGCTTGGCCGGGACAGGGGGAATTACGTACACTGAAGCTTTCTTT.

This clonotype was seen many times. The genes are TRBV7-3 and TRBJ2-1, with D possibly matching TRBD1 (6 bases). Germline V gives CDR1 SGHTA, CDR2 FQGTGA. This CDR3 spans 12 amino acids. Trimming removed 5 bases from V and 7 bases from J, with 9 bases in between. For the CDR3, the DNA is TGTGCCAGCAGCATAAGGGGGAATGAGCAGTTCTTC. Its translation is CASSIRGNEQFF.

This clonotype was seen ten or more times. The genes are TRBV20-1 and TRBJ2-7; the match to TRBD2 covers 8 bases. CDR3 length: 15 amino acids. Germline values: CDR1 DFQATT, CDR2 SNEGSKA (reference sequence). V dropped 0 bases and J dropped 7; count of bases not matched to a gene: 11. CDR3 nucleotide sequence: TGCAGTGCTAGAGATTCGGTAGCGGGGATAAATGAGCAGTACGTC. Its protein product is CSARDSVAGINEQYV.

The table lists this clonotype with many counts. This chain joins TRBV7-9 and TRBJ2-1; D is perhaps TRBD1 (6 bases). Looked up from germline, CDR1 is SEHNR and CDR2 is FQNEAQ (reference sequence). Trimming cost V 5 bases and J 0 bases, with 14 bases left between them. CDR3 length: 16 residues. The DNA of the CDR3 is TGTGCCAGCAGCCCAACCCAGGGGTCCTCCTACAATGAGCAGTTCTTC. As protein: CASSPTQGSSYNEQFF.